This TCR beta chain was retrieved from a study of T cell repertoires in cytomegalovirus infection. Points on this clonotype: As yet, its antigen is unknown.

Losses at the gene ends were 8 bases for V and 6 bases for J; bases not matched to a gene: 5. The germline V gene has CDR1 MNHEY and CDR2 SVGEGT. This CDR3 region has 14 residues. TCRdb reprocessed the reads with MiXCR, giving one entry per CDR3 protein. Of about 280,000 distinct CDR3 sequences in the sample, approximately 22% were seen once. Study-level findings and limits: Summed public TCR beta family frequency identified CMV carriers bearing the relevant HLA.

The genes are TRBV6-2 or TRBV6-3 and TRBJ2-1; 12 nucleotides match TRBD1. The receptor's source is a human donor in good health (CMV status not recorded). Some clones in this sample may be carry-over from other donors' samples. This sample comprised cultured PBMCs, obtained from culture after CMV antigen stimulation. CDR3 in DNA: TGTGCCAGCCTAGGGACAGGGGGCCCCAATGAGCAGTTCTTC. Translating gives CASLGTGGPNEQFF.